This note documents a single T cell receptor beta chain sequence. As originally analysed: Nucleated cell counts were estimated from reference gene primer amplification. The data were produced by immunoSEQ multiplex PCR, yet TCRdb's version contains in-frame clones alone and is incomplete. That table gives V, J and clone size, and the DNA gave D and trimming. This repertoire shows some 100,000 clones, roughly 92% found once; its top ten account for around 5.4%. The data derive from a study of blood T cell repertoires in COVID-19. Study information: The United States, Italy and Spain provided the acute and convalescent COVID-19 samples. The cDNA or gDNA used as material had been derived from T cells, B-cell-depleted T cells, or PBMCs.

Unmatched junction bases numbered 4, after V lost 3 bases and J lost 7 bases. There are 13 residues in the CDR3. From germline, CDR1 is MDHEN and CDR2 SYDVKM. V and J are TRBV28 and TRBJ1-2; TRBD1 aligns across 8 bases. This TCR came from a man between 65 and 85 years old with acute or convalescent COVID-19. Sequenced input: peripheral blood. CDR3 protein: CASSFRTGTGYTF. DNA for the CDR3: TGTGCCAGCAGTTTCAGGACAGGGACTGGCTACACCTTC.